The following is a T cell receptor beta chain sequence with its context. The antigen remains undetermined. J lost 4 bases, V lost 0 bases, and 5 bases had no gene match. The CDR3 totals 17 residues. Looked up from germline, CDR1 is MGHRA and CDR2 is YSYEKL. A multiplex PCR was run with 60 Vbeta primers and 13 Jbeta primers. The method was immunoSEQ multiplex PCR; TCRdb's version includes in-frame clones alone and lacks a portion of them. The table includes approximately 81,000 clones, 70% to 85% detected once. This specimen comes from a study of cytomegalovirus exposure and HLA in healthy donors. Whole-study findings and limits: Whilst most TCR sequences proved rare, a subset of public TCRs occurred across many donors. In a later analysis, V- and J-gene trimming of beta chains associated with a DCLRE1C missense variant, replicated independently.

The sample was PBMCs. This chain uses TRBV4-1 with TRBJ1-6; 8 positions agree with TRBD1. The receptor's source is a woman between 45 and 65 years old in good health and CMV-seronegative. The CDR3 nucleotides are TGCGCCAGCAGCCAAGACGGGACAGGCAGTTATAATTCACCCCTCCACTTT. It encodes CASSQDGTGSYNSPLHF.